The text below deals with one T cell receptor beta chain. Its antigen remains unknown. Sequencing used cDNA as its template, made by extracting RNA and reverse transcribing it. Profiled with immunoSEQ multiplex PCR; TCRdb holds only in-frame clones, not every one. Of more than 200,000 clones listed, over 60% were seen once; the top ten hold roughly 1.2%. These data come from a study of CD8+ T cells in alopecia areata. Study-level background: The duration of tofacitinib was 6 to 18 months, with 6 months off drug afterward.

J was trimmed by 2 bases and V by 0 bases; bases with no gene match: 4. Germline V gives CDR1 SGHRS, CDR2 YFSETQ. This CDR3 region has 15 residues. As for treatment: oral pan-JAK inhibitor, 5-10 mg twice daily. Study conclusions and caveats: While patients received tofacitinib, many expanded lesional clones remained present in scalp and blood. Having just one nonresponder leaves the connection between baseline CD8+ expansion and response unresolved.

The receptor comes from a human donor with alopecia areata. The chain joins TRBV5-1 to TRBJ1-1; 7 positions match TRBD1. The specimen comprised CD4+ T cells sorted from blood, sampled at week 44, from a patient treated with tofacitinib. The CDR3 nucleotides are TGCGCCAGCAGCTTGGAAGGGACAGTAAACACTGAAGCTTTCTTT. This gives the protein CASSLEGTVNTEAFF.